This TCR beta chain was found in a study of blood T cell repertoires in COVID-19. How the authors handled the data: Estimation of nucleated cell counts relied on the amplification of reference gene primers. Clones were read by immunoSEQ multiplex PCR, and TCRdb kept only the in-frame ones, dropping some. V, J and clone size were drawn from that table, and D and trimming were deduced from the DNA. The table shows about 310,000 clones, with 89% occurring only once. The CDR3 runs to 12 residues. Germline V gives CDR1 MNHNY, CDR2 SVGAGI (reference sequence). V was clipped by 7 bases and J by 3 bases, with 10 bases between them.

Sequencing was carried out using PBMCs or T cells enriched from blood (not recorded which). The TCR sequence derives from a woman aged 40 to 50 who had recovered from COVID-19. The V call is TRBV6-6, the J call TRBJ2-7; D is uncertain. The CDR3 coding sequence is TGTGCCAGCAAGAGTAGCATCTACGAGCAGTACTTC. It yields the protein CASKSSIYEQYF.